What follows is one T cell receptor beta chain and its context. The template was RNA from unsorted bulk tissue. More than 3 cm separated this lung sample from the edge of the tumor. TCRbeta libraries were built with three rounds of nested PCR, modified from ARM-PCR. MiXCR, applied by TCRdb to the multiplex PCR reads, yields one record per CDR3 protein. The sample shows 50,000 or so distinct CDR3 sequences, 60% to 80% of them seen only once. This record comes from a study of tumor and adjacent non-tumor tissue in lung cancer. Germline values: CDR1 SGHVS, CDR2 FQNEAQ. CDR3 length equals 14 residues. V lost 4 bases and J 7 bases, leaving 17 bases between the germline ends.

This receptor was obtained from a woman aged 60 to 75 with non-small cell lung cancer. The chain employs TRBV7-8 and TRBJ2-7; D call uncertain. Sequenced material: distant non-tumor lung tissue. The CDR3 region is CASSYMAASMEQYF. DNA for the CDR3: TGTGCCAGCAGCTACATGGCAGCTTCCATGGAGCAGTACTTC.